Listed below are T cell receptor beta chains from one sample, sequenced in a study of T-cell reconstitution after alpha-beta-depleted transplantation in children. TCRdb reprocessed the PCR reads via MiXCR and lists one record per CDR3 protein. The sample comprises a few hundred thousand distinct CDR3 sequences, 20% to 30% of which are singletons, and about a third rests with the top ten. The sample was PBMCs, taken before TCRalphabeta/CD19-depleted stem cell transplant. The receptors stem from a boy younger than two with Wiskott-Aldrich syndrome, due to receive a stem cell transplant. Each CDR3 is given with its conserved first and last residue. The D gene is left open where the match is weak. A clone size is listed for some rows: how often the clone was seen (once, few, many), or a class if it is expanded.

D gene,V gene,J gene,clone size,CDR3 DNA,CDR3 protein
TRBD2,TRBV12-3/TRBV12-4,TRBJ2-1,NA,TGTGCCAGCAGTTTAGCTAGGCTAGCGGGAGGGAAGCCCAATGAGCAGTTCTTC,CASSLARLAGGKPNEQFF
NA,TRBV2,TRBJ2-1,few,TGTGCCAGCAGCACCTCCCTAGTAGGGCCGTATGGTGAGCAGTTCTTC,CASSTSLVGPYGEQFF
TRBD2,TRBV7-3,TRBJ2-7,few,TGTGCCAGCAGCAAACCCGGGACTAGCGGGAGGTGGGAGCAGTACTTC,CASSKPGTSGRWEQYF
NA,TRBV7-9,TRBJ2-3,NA,TGTGCCAGCAGCCGAGGGCGGGACACCAGCACAGATACGCAGTATTTT,CASSRGRDTSTDTQYF
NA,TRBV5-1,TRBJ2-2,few,TGCGCCAGCAGCCGTGCCGAGGGGGATATCGGGGAGCTGTTTTTT,CASSRAEGDIGELFF
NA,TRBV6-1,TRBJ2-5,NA,TGTGCCAGCAGTGTACCAGGACCCTCGGAGACCCAGTACTTC,CASSVPGPSETQYF
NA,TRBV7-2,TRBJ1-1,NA,TGTGCCAGCAGCTTATCGTGGGGGGCGGCCACTGAAGCTTTCTTT,CASSLSWGAATEAFF
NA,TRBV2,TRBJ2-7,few,TGTGCCAGCATGGACGGGGGGCTGATCGAGCAGTACTTC,CASMDGGLIEQYF
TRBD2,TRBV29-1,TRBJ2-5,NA,TGCAGCGTTGAAGATCGGGAGGGCTCGGAGACCCAGTACTTC,CSVEDREGSETQYF
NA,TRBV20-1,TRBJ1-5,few,TGCAGTGCTAGAGTTTCGACAGATAGCAATCAGCCCCAGCATTTT,CSARVSTDSNQPQHF